These 18 T cell receptor beta chains were sequenced from one sample in a study of T cell responses to AZD1222 COVID-19 vaccine. Only in-frame clones appear in the TCRdb table, and some are missing; sequencing was by immunoSEQ multiplex PCR. The table has about 160,000 clones, about nine tenths seen once. The sample here was peripheral blood, taken on day 0 of AZD1222 vaccination. The receptors stem from an adult in good health.

This chain joins TRBV29-1 and TRBJ1-1; a weak D match, TRBD1 (5 bases). In germline, CDR1 is SQVTM, CDR2 ANQGSEA. CDR3 size: 13 residues. The V end lost 5 bases, the J end lost 3 bases, and 13 bases lay between the germline ends. This CDR3 reads CSVNRRSDTEAFF. The DNA for the CDR3 is TGCAGCGTTAACAGGAGGAGCGACACTGAAGCTTTCTTT. The variable domain in full, completed from reference TRBV29-1 and TRBJ1-1, reads SAVISQKPSRDICQRGTSLTIQCQVDSQVTMMFWYRQQPGQSLTLIATANQGSEATYESGFVIDKFPISRPNLTFSTLTVSNMSPEDSSIYLCSVNRRSDTEAFFGQGTRLTVV.

This clone occurred once. This chain connects TRBV4-1 to TRBJ2-6; TRBD2 might be the D (5 bases). From germline, CDR1 is MGHRA and CDR2 YSYEKL. The CDR3 is 17 amino acids. V was trimmed by 4 bases and J by 0 bases, leaving 13 bases between them. This CDR3 is CASSLLREGSGANVLTF. DNA of the CDR3: TGCGCCAGCAGCCTCCTGAGGGAAGGCTCTGGGGCCAACGTCCTGACTTTC.

This rearrangement joins TRBV4-2 to TRBJ1-4, with 7 bases that match TRBD1. The ends lost 1 base at V and 4 bases at J; junction bases unmatched: 9. There are 17 residues in the CDR3. From germline, CDR1 is LGHNA and CDR2 YNFKEQ. The CDR3 is CASSQALTGQINEKLFF. In nucleotides, the CDR3 is TGTGCCAGCAGCCAAGCCCTTACGGGACAGATTAATGAAAAACTGTTTTTT.

V is TRBV7-2 and J is TRBJ2-7; D remains unclear. Germline V gene data show CDR1 as SGHTA and CDR2 as FQGNSA. The CDR3 runs to 12 residues. Trimming took off 3 bases at V and 2 bases at J, with 5 bases between the two ends. This CDR3 is CASSFGPYEQYF. Written as DNA, the CDR3 is TGTGCCAGCAGCTTCGGACCCTACGAGCAGTACTTC.

This CDR3 is CASSPTYRGHEQFF. DNA for the CDR3: TGTGCCAGCTCACCGACCTACCGGGGGCATGAGCAGTTCTTC. V gene TRBV18 combines with J gene TRBJ2-1, with D perhaps TRBD1 or TRBD2 (6 bases each). Germline V gives CDR1 KGHSH, CDR2 LQKENI. The CDR3 is 14 residues long. Trimming removed 3 bases from V and 8 bases from J, with 14 bases in between.

This chain joins TRBV6-1 and TRBJ2-3, with D hard to call. Deletions cut 1 base from V and 4 bases from J, with 3 bases between. The CDR3 contains 12 residues. Germline CDR1 reads MNHNS; CDR2 reads SASEGT. CDR3 sequence reads: CASSEGADTQYF. CDR3 DNA: TGTGCCAGCAGTGAAGGGGCAGATACGCAGTATTTT.

This clone came up a few times. CDR3 sequence reads: CASSSLGKGDQPQHF. The DNA of the CDR3 is TGTGCCAGCAGCTCTCTCGGCAAGGGCGATCAGCCCCAGCATTTT. This chain joins TRBV5-5 and TRBJ1-5; D is unresolved. From germline, CDR1 is SGHKS and CDR2 YYEKEE (reference sequence). This CDR3 is built from 15 residues. V gave up 3 bases and J gave up 5 bases, with 15 bases separating them. Based on the CDR3 plus reference TRBV5-5 and TRBJ1-5, the full variable domain is DAGVTQSPTHLIKTRGQQVTLRCSPISGHKSVSWYQQVLGQGPQFIFQYYEKEERGRGNFPDRFSARQFPNYSSELNVNALLLGDSALYLCASSSLGKGDQPQHFGDGTRLSIL.

This clone was seen just once. The gene calls are TRBV27 and TRBJ1-6; no definite D call. The CDR3 is 14 amino acids. Trimming cost V 4 bases and J 7 bases, with 11 bases left between them. CDR1 and CDR2 from the germline V gene are MNHEY and SMNVEV (reference sequence). The CDR3 region has the DNA TGTGCCAGCAGTTATCGAGGGCGGAATTCACCCCTCCACTTT. It translates to CASSYRGRNSPLHF.

The chain uses TRBV29-1 and TRBJ1-1; D call uncertain. The CDR3 runs 13 residues. Trimming took off 0 bases at V and 4 bases at J, with 9 bases between the two ends. Germline V gene lookup returns CDR1 SQVTM and CDR2 ANQGSEA. The CDR3 region is CSVEEGTGTEAFF. CDR3 sequence (DNA): TGCAGCGTTGAAGAAGGCACCGGCACTGAAGCTTTCTTT.

The chain combines TRBV6-5 with TRBJ2-3; TRBD2 aligns across 13 bases. Germline V lookup: CDR1 MNHEY, CDR2 SVGAGI. V trimming: 6 bases; J trimming: 0 bases; junction bases outside the gene matches: 0. There are 15 residues in the CDR3. CDR3 region: CASRLAGGSTDTQYF. In nucleotides, the CDR3 is TGTGCCAGCAGACTAGCGGGAGGGAGCACAGATACGCAGTATTTT.

The chain links TRBV7-2 to TRBJ2-7; TRBD1 agrees at 8 bases. The length of the CDR3 is 15 residues. V trimming: 0 bases; J trimming: 3 bases; junction bases outside the gene matches: 4. Germline CDR1 SGHTA, CDR2 FQGNSA. CDR3 DNA: TGTGCCAGCAGCTTAGCGACAGGGGTTTTCTACGAGCAGTACTTC. This sequence encodes CASSLATGVFYEQYF.

This sequence joins TRBV10-1 and TRBJ1-5; D gene ambiguous. This CDR3 comprises 10 residues. Germline lookup yields CDR1 WNHNN and CDR2 SYGVQD (reference sequence). V lost 5 bases, J lost 11 bases, and 7 bases lay in between. Here the CDR3 reads CASSPNSQHF. Here the CDR3 DNA reads TGCGCCAGCAGTCCTAATTCCCAGCATTTT.

V and J are TRBV15 and TRBJ2-6; D possibly corresponds to TRBD1 (6 bases). V lost 1 base and J lost 4, with 14 bases in between. CDR1 and CDR2 from the germline V gene are LNHNV and YYDKDF (reference sequence). CDR3 length: 17 amino acids. CDR3 residues: CATSRGPPGAGANVLTF. CDR3 DNA: TGTGCCACCAGCAGAGGTCCCCCAGGGGCGGGGGCCAACGTCCTGACTTTC.

The chain couples TRBV6-5 to TRBJ1-3; no definite D call. CDR1 is MNHEY and CDR2 is SVGAGI in the germline V gene. V was pared by 9 bases and J by 2 bases, with 17 bases between. The CDR3 totals 15 residues. The CDR3 loop reads CASRRTNGAGNTIYF. The CDR3 region has the DNA TGTGCCAGTCGGCGGACCAACGGGGCTGGAAACACCATATATTTT.

The chain carries TRBV6-5 and TRBJ2-5; tentative D call: TRBD1 (6 bases). CDR1 and CDR2 from the germline V gene are MNHEY and SVGAGI. Trimming took off 5 bases at V and 2 bases at J, with 9 bases between the two ends. The CDR3 is made up of 13 amino acids. CDR3 protein: CASSRGQQETQYF. The CDR3 region has the DNA TGTGCCAGCAGTAGGGGACAACAAGAGACCCAGTACTTC.

The genes are TRBV7-9 and TRBJ2-5, with a weak D call TRBD1 (6 bases). The CDR3 runs to 15 residues. V lost 4 bases and J lost 5, with 17 bases in between. Germline assignment: CDR1 SEHNR and CDR2 FQNEAQ (reference sequence). This chain's CDR3 is CASSSLSGVWETQYF. The CDR3 coding sequence is TGTGCCAGCAGCTCCCTATCAGGGGTATGGGAGACCCAGTACTTC. The variable domain in full, completed from reference TRBV7-9 and TRBJ2-5, reads DTGVSQNPRHKITKRGQNVTFRCDPISEHNRLYWYRQTLGQGPEFLTYFQNEAQLEKSRLLSDRFSAERPKGSFSTLEIQRTEQGDSAMYLCASSSLSGVWETQYFGPGTRLLVL.

This clone was detected only a few times. The chain has TRBV30 and TRBJ1-3; no definite D call. V was clipped by 1 base and J by 0 bases, with 16 bases between them. CDR3 length: 17 residues. Germline loops: CDR1 GTSNPN, CDR2 SVGIG (reference sequence). The CDR3 DNA reads TGTGCCTGGAGTGGGGCTGCGTCCATCCACTCTGGAAACACCATATATTTT. Translation: CAWSGAASIHSGNTIYF.

This chain uses TRBV9 with TRBJ2-7; 13 bases fit TRBD2. The CDR3 contains 15 residues. Germline V gene data show CDR1 as SGDLS and CDR2 as YYNGEE. Unmatched junction bases numbered 0, after V lost 0 bases and J lost 3 bases. CDR3: CASSVGTSGSYEQYF. The DNA of the CDR3 is TGTGCCAGCAGCGTAGGGACTAGCGGGAGCTACGAGCAGTACTTC.